These 19 T cell receptor beta chains share one sample of origin, sequenced in a study of T cells in Graves' hyperthyroidism and ophthalmopathy. RNA transcripts gave rise to amplified TCR beta CDR3 regions. HTBI primers were the set used in a first-round RT-PCR of the TCR CDR3. Each CDR3 protein is one row after TCRdb ran MiXCR on the multiplex PCR reads. The sample holds nearly 600,000 distinct CDR3 sequences; around 14% are singletons and the top ten take about 5.8%. Specimen: blood. The source of these receptors is a woman younger than 45 with Graves' hyperthyroidism that later progressed to Graves' ophthalmopathy.

This clonotype has only a few counts. The rearrangement links TRBV20-1 to TRBJ1-2, with TRBD1 identical over 12 bases. With 1 base clipped from V and 6 bases from J, the junction kept 6 bases outside the gene matches. This CDR3 spans 15 amino acids. Germline assignment: CDR1 DFQATT and CDR2 SNEGSKA (reference sequence). This CDR3 is CSARVRDRGPHGYTF. As DNA, the CDR3 is TGCAGTGCTAGAGTTCGGGACAGGGGGCCTCATGGCTACACCTTC.

The chain combines TRBV6-2 or TRBV6-3 with TRBJ1-2; 7 nucleotides align to TRBD1. Germline CDR1 is MNHEY and CDR2 is SVGEGT. The CDR3 length is 13 residues. V lost 6 bases and J lost 4; bases outside the gene matches: 5. In nucleotides, the CDR3 is TGTGCCAGCAGGCCCGCAGGGGGCTATGGCTACACCTTC. This encodes CASRPAGGYGYTF.

V usage is TRBV6-2 or TRBV6-3 and J usage is TRBJ2-1; the D gene is possibly TRBD2 (6 bases). V lost 7 bases to trimming and J lost 7 bases, with 20 bases between them. Germline V lookup: CDR1 MNHEY, CDR2 SVGEGT. CDR3 length: 15 amino acids. The DNA for the CDR3 is TGTGCCAGCACCCACGGGGAACTAGCTGTTAATGAGCAGTTCTTC. It translates to CASTHGELAVNEQFF.

The chain links TRBV29-1 to TRBJ2-3; D is unclear. The germline V gene encodes CDR1 SQVTM and CDR2 ANQGSEA. The CDR3 covers 16 residues. The germline V and J ends were trimmed by 0 bases and 0 bases, with 13 bases remaining between them. The CDR3 sequence is CSVEDRARLSTDTQYF. Written as DNA, the CDR3 is TGCAGCGTTGAAGATCGTGCCCGATTAAGCACAGATACGCAGTATTTT.

This clonotype appeared many times. The rearrangement joins TRBV27 to TRBJ2-3; 10 positions agree with TRBD2. Germline-derived CDR1 and CDR2 are MNHEY and SMNVEV (reference sequence). The trim removed 5 bases at V and 6 bases at J, leaving 11 bases unmatched. CDR3 size: 16 residues. In DNA, the CDR3 is TGTGCCAGCAGTACAGCTTCAACTAGCGGGACGGATACGCAGTATTTT. Residues: CASSTASTSGTDTQYF.

This clonotype showed up many times. The chain combines TRBV11-2 with TRBJ2-7; TRBD2 matches at 7 bases. CDR1 is SGHAT, CDR2 FQNNGV, per germline. With V trimmed by 5 bases and J by 0 bases, 10 bases remained unmatched. The CDR3 spans 16 residues. The CDR3 loop is CASSLSRTSLSYEQYF. As DNA, the CDR3 is TGTGCCAGCAGCCTCTCGAGGACTAGTCTCTCCTACGAGCAGTACTTC.

Ten or more counts support this clonotype. This chain connects TRBV2 to TRBJ2-2; TRBD1 is a possible D gene (5 bases). Germline V gene lookup returns CDR1 SNHLY and CDR2 FYNNEI. The V and J ends lost 4 bases and 2 bases respectively, with 8 bases between them. This CDR3 spans 14 amino acids. CDR3 bases: TGTGCCAGCAGTGCCCAGGGTAACACCGGGGAGCTGTTTTTT. This gives the protein CASSAQGNTGELFF.

J is TRBJ2-7 and V is TRBV11-3, with 7 bases aligning to TRBD1. Per germline, CDR1 SGHNT and CDR2 YENEEA. This CDR3 is 16 amino acids long. With V trimmed by 0 bases and J by 3 bases, 8 bases remained unmatched. CDR3 protein: CASSLDTGASDYEQYF. CDR3 nucleotides: TGTGCCAGCAGCTTAGATACAGGGGCCTCTGACTACGAGCAGTACTTC. Full variable domain (outside the CDR3, taken from reference TRBV11-3 and TRBJ2-7): EAGVVQSPRYKIIEKKQPVAFWCNPISGHNTLYWYLQNLGQGPELLIRYENEEAVDDSQLPKDRFSAERLKGVDSTLKIQPAELGDSAVYLCASSLDTGASDYEQYFGPGTRLTVT.

In its sample, this clonotype was seen many times. The rearrangement joins TRBV5-1 to TRBJ1-1; no reliable D call. This CDR3 has 14 amino acids. V dropped 4 bases and J dropped 0 bases, with 10 bases sitting between them. Germline loops: CDR1 SGHRS, CDR2 YFSETQ. The CDR3 DNA reads as TGCGCCAGCAGCCGTCCCGTTATGAACACTGAAGCTTTCTTT. Translated, it gives CASSRPVMNTEAFF.

This clonotype has only a few counts. The genes are TRBV20-1 and TRBJ1-2; D is perhaps TRBD1 (5 bases). V was pared by 3 bases and J by 4 bases, with 18 bases between. This CDR3 is built from 15 residues. Per germline, CDR1 DFQATT and CDR2 SNEGSKA (reference sequence). Written as DNA, the CDR3 is TGCAGTGCTAGCCCCGGACAAGGAGCTAGCTATGGCTACACCTTC. Its protein product is CSASPGQGASYGYTF.

V is TRBV11-3 and J is TRBJ2-1; D perhaps matches TRBD1 (6 bases). V lost 2 bases and J 5 bases, leaving 10 bases between the germline ends. Germline V CDR1 and CDR2: SGHNT, YENEEA. This CDR3 is 14 amino acids long. The CDR3 reads CASSLTRGNNEQFF. Here the CDR3 DNA reads TGTGCCAGCAGCTTAACCAGGGGAAACAATGAGCAGTTCTTC.

The table lists this clonotype with many counts. The chain uses TRBV11-3 and TRBJ2-3; 11 nucleotides agree with TRBD2. V lost 5 bases and J lost 1; bases outside the gene matches: 5. This CDR3 contains 16 residues. In germline, CDR1 is SGHNT, CDR2 YENEEA. CDR3 region: CASSAGTSGGTDTQYF. CDR3 sequence (DNA): TGTGCCAGCAGCGCCGGGACTAGCGGAGGCACAGATACGCAGTATTTT.

The table lists this clonotype with many counts. The J gene is TRBJ1-6, the V gene TRBV6-1, with a weak D call TRBD1 (5 bases). Trimming removed 10 bases from V and 7 bases from J, with 14 bases in between. CDR1 and CDR2 (germline): MNHNS, SASEGT. The CDR3 contains 13 residues. Here the CDR3 DNA reads TGTGCCACGCTTGTGGGGGGGAATTCACCCCTCCACTTT. The encoded protein is CATLVGGNSPLHF.

This clonotype turned up a few times. The V and J genes are TRBV27 and TRBJ2-7, with 7 bases that match TRBD1. The CDR3 has 13 amino acids. Germline values: CDR1 MNHEY, CDR2 SMNVEV (reference sequence). Germline trimming cut 4 bases from V and 9 bases from J; bases unmatched to any gene: 9. The CDR3: CASSWDSDRRQYF. The CDR3 bases are TGTGCCAGCAGTTGGGACAGCGACCGGAGGCAGTACTTC.

This clonotype was observed a handful of times. The chain uses TRBV7-9 and TRBJ1-5; 7 nucleotides agree with TRBD1. Germline V lookup: CDR1 SEHNR, CDR2 FQNEAQ (reference sequence). V shed 3 bases and J 0 bases; nucleotides not matched to a gene: 5. The CDR3 spans 16 residues. The CDR3 DNA sequence: TGTGCCAGCAGCTTGGGGCAGGGGGATAGCAATCAGCCCCAGCATTTT. Amino acids: CASSLGQGDSNQPQHF.

V gene TRBV6-9 combines with J gene TRBJ2-2; 10 bases map to TRBD1. The CDR3 loop spans 17 amino acids. CDR1 is MNHGY, CDR2 SVAAGI, per germline. The J segment lost 3 bases and the V segment lost 4 bases, leaving 8 bases of the junction unmatched. The CDR3 DNA reads as TGTGCCAGCAGTTCTCCGGGACAGGGGCCCCACACCGGGGAGCTGTTTTTT. This gives the protein CASSSPGQGPHTGELFF.

This clonotype was observed a few times. The CDR3: CSARPRTGSTDTQYF. CDR3 bases: TGCAGTGCTAGACCTCGGACTGGCTCCACAGATACGCAGTATTTT. V gene TRBV20-1 combines with J gene TRBJ2-3; D might be TRBD2 (5 bases). Germline V gives CDR1 DFQATT, CDR2 SNEGSKA (reference sequence). V was clipped by 2 bases and J by 2 bases, with 14 bases between them. The CDR3 is made up of 15 amino acids.

This clonotype was seen a few times. This sequence joins TRBV19 and TRBJ2-6; 9 bases fit TRBD1. Germline lookup yields CDR1 LNHDA and CDR2 SQIVND (reference sequence). Unmatched junction bases numbered 6, after V lost 2 bases and J lost 4 bases. There are 17 residues in the CDR3. The CDR3 DNA reads TGTGCCAGTAGTATACCGGGACAGGGTAACGGGGCCAACGTCCTGACTTTC. Its translation: CASSIPGQGNGANVLTF.

This clonotype turned up a few times. A much larger clone sits a single nucleotide away, making a read error possible. The V gene is TRBV2, the J gene TRBJ1-2; no clear D gene. CDR1 and CDR2 from the germline V gene are SNHLY and FYNNEI. V shed 7 bases and J shed 4 bases, with 10 bases lying between them. The CDR3 has 12 residues. The CDR3 here is CASNATAYGYTF. CDR3 sequence (DNA): TGTGCCAGCAATGCCACCGCCTATGGCTACACCTTC.